This entry features one T cell receptor (beta chain) sequence. This clone has only a few counts. No cognate antigen has been identified for it. No qualities accompany the bases; no much larger clone lies one base away. These data come from a study of lymphopenia after photon versus proton radiotherapy (dated by TCRdb to about 2019). Background on the whole study: Photon and proton radiation therapy were compared by the study for their immunological effects in patients with gastrointestinal tumors who developed high-grade lymphopenia. The 15 to 25 patients in the cohort had gastrointestinal tumors, were treated with either photon or proton therapy, and subsequently developed lymphopenia. The study was designed to characterize how the impact on the immune system differs between the two radiation modalities. What the authors observed across the whole study: Across the cohort, an inverse correlation was found between a larger post-nadir drop in TCR diversity and overall survival time among patients who died. The survival association was assessed only in patients who died, and better survival with proton therapy was presented by the authors as a possibility rather than a demonstrated result. During treatment, patients who received photon therapy lost naive T cells and TCR diversity and gained effector/memory populations, whereas patients who received proton therapy remained relatively stable. After the lymphocyte count nadir, photon-treated repertoires showed oligoclonal expansion, especially of CD8+ Temra cells, which drove the drop in diversity.

Receptors were amplified or captured by the immunoSEQ multiplex PCR assay. T cell repertoires were profiled by deep sequencing of rearranged TCR beta loci, alongside multiparametric flow cytometry. TCRdb holds this immuneACCESS table with in-frame rearrangements only. Some clones are missing; in checked studies, unresolved V genes explain under half, and the rest has no known cause. The sample contains approximately 35,000 clones, 90% of them found a single time. The ten largest clonotypes hold approximately 6.6% of the sample. The germline V gene sets CDR1 to MNHNS and CDR2 to SASEGT. V is clipped by 4 bases and J by 0 bases, and the sequence between their germline boundaries is 1 base long. The CDR3 runs 12 residues from the cysteine to the phenylalanine. Only CDR3 DNA is held: 36 bases, read in frame from base 1.

This clonotype was obtained from a woman in her forties or fifties with pancreatic cancer. The sequence is built from TRBV6-1 and TRBJ1-5, with an unclear D gene assignment. Sequenced material: peripheral blood, taken from a patient treated with photon-based radiotherapy. The DNA reads as follows: TGTGCCAGCAGTGGTAGCAATCAGCCCCAGCATTTT. The encoded protein is CASSGSNQPQHF.